This T cell receptor beta chain was profiled in a study of T cell repertoires in cytomegalovirus infection. Study-level information: Indications of both CMV infection and matching HLA type were provided by public TCR beta signatures. Whole-study results and caveats: People with CMV and the relevant HLA were identified by cumulative public TCR beta family frequency. HLA-C-restricted TCR beta clonotypes specific for CMV led the ex vivo response.

The V and J ends lost 4 bases and 4 bases respectively, with 16 bases between them. The CDR3 runs 15 residues. CDR1 and CDR2 (germline): MGHRA, YSYEKL. Comments on this clonotype: What it binds is not known.

TCRdb independently ran MiXCR on the reads; one entry per CDR3 protein. Seen here are roughly 180,000 distinct CDR3 sequences, 28% observed once, and the top ten hold roughly 29%. This TCR was sampled from a human donor in good health (CMV status not recorded). Some clones in this sample may be carry-over from other donors' samples. The V and J genes are TRBV4-1 and TRBJ1-1; D is unresolved. Sequencing was done on a sample of PBMCs. CDR3 sequence: CASSPEGGEGTEAFF. DNA of the CDR3: TGCGCCAGCAGCCCAGAGGGTGGCGAAGGCACTGAAGCTTTCTTT.